The 17 T cell receptor beta chains presented below share a single source sample, sequenced in a study of STAT5B mutations in CD4+ large granular lymphocyte leukemia (dated by TCRdb to the early 2020s). The method behind the library was the immunoSEQ multiplex PCR assay. TCRdb carries this immuneACCESS record with in-frame sequences only. Its versions omit some clonotypes, under half of them owing to an unresolved V gene in the studies checked, with the rest unexplained. This sample holds 32,000 or so clones; around 85% were observed only once. The ten largest clones represent roughly 4.3% of the sample. Material for sequencing was CD4+ T cells from blood buffy coats. The receptors were sampled from a human donor in good health.

This clone appeared a few times. The rearrangement links TRBV28 to TRBJ1-3; D is perhaps TRBD1 (5 bases). The CDR3 loop spans 12 amino acids. CDR1 is MDHEN, CDR2 SYDVKM, per germline. Trimming removed 9 bases at V and 0 bases at J, with 6 bases between. CDR3 DNA: TGTGCCAGTGGGGCCTCTGGAAACACCATATATTTT. Its protein is CASGASGNTIYF.

The rearrangement joins TRBV2 to TRBJ2-3; no definite D call. CDR3 length: 13 amino acids. CDR1 is SNHLY, CDR2 FYNNEI, per germline. V gave up 1 base and J gave up 10 bases, with 12 bases separating them. The CDR3 coding sequence is TGTGCCAGCAGTGAAGGGGTGGCACTGGCGCAGTATTTT. This codes for CASSEGVALAQYF.

This rearrangement joins TRBV7-2 to TRBJ1-5; D perhaps matches TRBD1 (5 bases). The CDR3 totals 15 residues. V shed 5 bases and J shed 3 bases, with 14 bases lying between them. The germline V gene encodes CDR1 SGHTA and CDR2 FQGNSA. CDR3 coding DNA: TGTGCCAGCAGCACCGGGGACGGGTTCAATCAGCCCCAGCATTTT. This codes for CASSTGDGFNQPQHF. The full variable domain, completed using reference TRBV7-2 and TRBJ1-5, is GAGVSQSPSNKVTEKGKDVELRCDPISGHTALYWYRQSLGQGLEFLIYFQGNSAPDKSGLPSDRFSAERTGGSVSTLTIQRTQQEDSAVYLCASSTGDGFNQPQHFGDGTRLSIL.

V usage is TRBV7-2 and J usage is TRBJ1-1; D is ambiguous. V was clipped by 5 bases and J by 0 bases, with 10 bases between them. Germline V gene data show CDR1 as SGHTA and CDR2 as FQGNSA. The CDR3 has 14 residues. The CDR3 loop is CASSPHSMNTEAFF. DNA for the CDR3: TGTGCCAGCAGCCCGCACAGTATGAACACTGAAGCTTTCTTT.

The V call is TRBV28, the J call TRBJ2-7; the D gene is possibly TRBD2 (7 bases). Germline CDR1 MDHEN, CDR2 SYDVKM. There are 12 residues in the CDR3. V was shortened by 6 bases and J by 4 bases, with 10 bases between the two germline ends. CDR3 loop: CASREGGYEQYF. Here the CDR3 DNA reads TGTGCCAGCAGGGAGGGGGGGTACGAGCAGTACTTC.

This clone was observed once. V and J are TRBV5-1 and TRBJ1-1; D is ambiguous. The length of the CDR3 is 13 residues. V lost 1 base, J lost 0 bases, and 4 bases lay in between. The germline V gene has CDR1 SGHRS and CDR2 YFSETQ. The CDR3 DNA reads TGCGCCAGCAGCTTGATGGTGAACACTGAAGCTTTCTTT. Translating gives CASSLMVNTEAFF. Full variable domain (rest looked up from reference TRBV5-1 and TRBJ1-1): KAGVTQTPRYLIKTRGQQVTLSCSPISGHRSVSWYQQTPGQGLQFLFEYFSETQRNKGNFPGRFSGRQFSNSRSEMNVSTLELGDSALYLCASSLMVNTEAFFGQGTRLTVV.

The CDR3 DNA follows: TGTGCCAGCAGCAAGGGTCCGAGCAATCAGCCCCAGCATTTT. It yields the protein CASSKGPSNQPQHF. This sequence joins TRBV21-1 and TRBJ1-5. TRBV21-1 represents a pseudogene. The CDR3 is 14 amino acids.

The genes are TRBV30 and TRBJ2-7; no definite D call. CDR1 and CDR2 (germline): GTSNPN, SVGIG (reference sequence). V lost 8 bases and J lost 4, with 15 bases in between. The CDR3 loop spans 12 amino acids. CDR3 loop: CAGLGRKYEQYF. The CDR3 coding sequence is TGTGCCGGCTTAGGACGGAAATACGAGCAGTACTTC.

This chain joins TRBV7-3 and TRBJ2-3; D is undetermined. The CDR3 runs 13 residues. CDR1 is SGHTA and CDR2 is FQGTGA in the germline V gene. V was trimmed by 2 bases and J by 5 bases, leaving 8 bases between them. The CDR3 protein is CASSLPSIDTQYF. The CDR3 DNA sequence: TGTGCCAGCAGCTTACCTTCCATAGATACGCAGTATTTT.

This chain connects TRBV2 to TRBJ2-7; D is possibly TRBD1 or TRBD2 (6 bases each). CDR1 and CDR2 from the germline V gene are SNHLY and FYNNEI. V lost 8 bases and J 2 bases, leaving 16 bases between the germline ends. CDR3 size: 14 residues. The CDR3 sequence is CASSSAGHPYEQYF. CDR3 DNA sequence: TGTGCCAGCTCCAGCGCGGGACACCCCTACGAGCAGTACTTC.

The V and J genes are TRBV25-1 and TRBJ2-5, with 11 bases identical to TRBD2. From germline, CDR1 is MGHDK and CDR2 SYGVNS. The CDR3 has 14 amino acids. Trimming removed 4 bases from V and 5 bases from J; junction bases left unmatched: 3. DNA of the CDR3: TGTGCCAGCAGTGGCCTAGCGGGAGGCGAGACCCAGTACTTC. Translation gives CASSGLAGGETQYF. Filled out from reference TRBV25-1 and TRBJ2-5, the complete variable domain reads EADIYQTPRYLVIGTGKKITLECSQTMGHDKMYWYQQDPGMELHLIHYSYGVNSTEKGDLSSESTVSRIRTEHFPLTLESARPSHTSQYLCASSGLAGGETQYFGPGTRLLVL.

The rearrangement joins TRBV9 to TRBJ2-1; a weak D match, TRBD1 (6 bases). CDR1 and CDR2 (germline): SGDLS, YYNGEE. The CDR3 is made up of 15 amino acids. V lost 0 bases to trimming and J lost 10 bases, with 17 bases between them. CDR3 residues: CASSVEPGQNSEQFF. CDR3 coding DNA: TGTGCCAGCAGCGTAGAGCCGGGACAAAATTCGGAGCAGTTCTTC.

This clone was seen just once. The chain has TRBV6-1 and TRBJ1-3; D remains unclear. CDR1 MNHNS and CDR2 SASEGT come from the germline V gene. Trimming removed 1 base at V and 0 bases at J, with 7 bases between. The CDR3 is 15 residues long. The CDR3 reads CASSEGHFSGNTIYF. CDR3 DNA: TGTGCCAGCAGTGAAGGACATTTCTCTGGAAACACCATATATTTT.

This clone appeared a single time. CDR3 sequence reads: CAWSLGTPGSGNTIYF. Here the CDR3 DNA reads TGTGCCTGGAGCCTCGGGACGCCTGGCTCTGGAAACACCATATATTTT. The chain uses TRBV30 and TRBJ1-3, with a weak D call TRBD1 (5 bases). The V end lost 3 bases, the J end lost 0 bases, and 15 bases lay between the germline ends. The CDR3 runs 16 residues. Looked up from germline, CDR1 is GTSNPN and CDR2 is SVGIG (reference sequence).

V and J are TRBV15 and TRBJ1-2, with 7 bases matching TRBD1. V dropped 1 base and J dropped 8; count of bases not matched to a gene: 7. The CDR3 consists of 14 residues. CDR1 is LNHNV, CDR2 YYDKDF, per germline (reference sequence). The CDR3 protein is CATSRAGTARGYTF. CDR3 DNA: TGTGCCACCAGCAGAGCTGGGACAGCAAGAGGCTACACCTTC.

The V call is TRBV11-2, the J call TRBJ1-1, with TRBD1 matching over 7 bases. The V segment lost 4 bases and the J segment 4 bases; nucleotides outside the gene matches: 15. This CDR3 has 17 amino acids. Germline V gene data show CDR1 as SGHAT and CDR2 as FQNNGV. DNA of the CDR3: TGTGCCAGCAGCTACAGGGGAGGACAGAGGGTCTTCACTGAAGCTTTCTTT. The encoded protein is CASSYRGGQRVFTEAFF. The full variable domain, in which reference TRBV11-2 and TRBJ1-1 provide the parts outside the CDR3, is EAGVAQSPRYKIIEKRQSVAFWCNPISGHATLYWYQQILGQGPKLLIQFQNNGVVDDSQLPKDRFSAERLKGVDSTLKIQPAKLEDSAVYLCASSYRGGQRVFTEAFFGQGTRLTVV.

The chain couples TRBV28 to TRBJ2-3, with 14 bases matching TRBD2. Germline loops: CDR1 MDHEN, CDR2 SYDVKM. CDR3 length equals 16 residues. After removal of 6 bases from V and 9 bases from J, the junction contained 11 bases not matched to a gene. The DNA of the CDR3 is TGTGCCAGCAGGACCCCCGGGACTAGCGGGGGCTCCACGCAGTATTTT. It specifies CASRTPGTSGGSTQYF.